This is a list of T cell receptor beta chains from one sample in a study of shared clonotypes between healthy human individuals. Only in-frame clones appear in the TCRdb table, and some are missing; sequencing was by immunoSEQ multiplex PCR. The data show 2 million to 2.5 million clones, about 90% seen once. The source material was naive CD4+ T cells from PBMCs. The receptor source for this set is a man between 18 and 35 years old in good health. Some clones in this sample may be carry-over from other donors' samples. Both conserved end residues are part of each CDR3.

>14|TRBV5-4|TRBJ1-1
CASSLGGGAIEAFF
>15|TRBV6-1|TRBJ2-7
CASSEVLGHTYEQYF
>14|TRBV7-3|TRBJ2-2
CASSLTSRTGELFF
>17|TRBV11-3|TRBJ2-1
CASSLDQRDARRNEQFF
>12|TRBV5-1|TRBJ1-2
CASSLQGFGYTF
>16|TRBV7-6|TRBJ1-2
CASSLSRTGGTYGYTF
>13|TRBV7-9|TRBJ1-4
CASSLARAEKLFF
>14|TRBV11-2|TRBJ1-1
CASSGANSNTEAFF
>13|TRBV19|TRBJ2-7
CASSSLPSGEQYF
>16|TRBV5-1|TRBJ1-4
CASSATWPAEDEKLFF
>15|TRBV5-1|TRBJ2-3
CASSPRAGNTDTQYF
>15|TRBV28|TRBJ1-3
CASSPQEGSGNTIYF
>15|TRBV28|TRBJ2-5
CATGLAGGQGKTQYF
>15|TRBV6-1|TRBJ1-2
CASRSTGEANYGYTF
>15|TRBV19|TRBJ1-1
CASSPRTGGNTEAFF
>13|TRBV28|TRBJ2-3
CASSLPRTDTQYF
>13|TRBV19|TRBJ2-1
CASSKGLYNEQFF
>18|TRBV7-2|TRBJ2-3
CASSLETSGRAGTDTQYF
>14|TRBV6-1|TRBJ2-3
CASIPGQGTDTQYF
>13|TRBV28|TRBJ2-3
CASSFPSADTQYF
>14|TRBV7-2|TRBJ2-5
CASSLGGSQETQYF
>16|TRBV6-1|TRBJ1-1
CASSERSGAGRTEAFF
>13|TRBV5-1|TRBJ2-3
CASSPPLTDTQYF
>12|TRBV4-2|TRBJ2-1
CASSQGRYEQFF
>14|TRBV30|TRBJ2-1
CAWRGGAVDNEQFF
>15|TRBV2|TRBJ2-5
CASSVWQGAKETQYF
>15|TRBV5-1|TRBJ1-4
CASSSWGQTEEKLFF
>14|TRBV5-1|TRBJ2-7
CASSPGTGAYEQYF
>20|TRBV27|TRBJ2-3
CASSPRDFVRAESSTDTQYF